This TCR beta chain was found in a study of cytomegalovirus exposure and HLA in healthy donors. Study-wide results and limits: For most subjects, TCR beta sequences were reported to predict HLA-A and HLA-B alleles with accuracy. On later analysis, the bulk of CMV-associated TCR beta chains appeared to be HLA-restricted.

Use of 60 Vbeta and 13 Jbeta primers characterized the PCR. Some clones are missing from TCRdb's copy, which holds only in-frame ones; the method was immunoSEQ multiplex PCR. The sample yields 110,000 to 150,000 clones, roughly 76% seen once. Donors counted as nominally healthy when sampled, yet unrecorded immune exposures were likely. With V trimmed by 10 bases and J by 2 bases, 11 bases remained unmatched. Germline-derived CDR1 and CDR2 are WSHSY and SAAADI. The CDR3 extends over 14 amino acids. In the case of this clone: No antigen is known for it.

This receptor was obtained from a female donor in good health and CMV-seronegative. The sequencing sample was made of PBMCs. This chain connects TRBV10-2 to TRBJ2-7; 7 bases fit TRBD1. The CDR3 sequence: CATSPVGQTYEQYF. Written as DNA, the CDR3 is TGCGCCACCAGCCCAGTGGGACAGACCTACGAGCAGTACTTC.